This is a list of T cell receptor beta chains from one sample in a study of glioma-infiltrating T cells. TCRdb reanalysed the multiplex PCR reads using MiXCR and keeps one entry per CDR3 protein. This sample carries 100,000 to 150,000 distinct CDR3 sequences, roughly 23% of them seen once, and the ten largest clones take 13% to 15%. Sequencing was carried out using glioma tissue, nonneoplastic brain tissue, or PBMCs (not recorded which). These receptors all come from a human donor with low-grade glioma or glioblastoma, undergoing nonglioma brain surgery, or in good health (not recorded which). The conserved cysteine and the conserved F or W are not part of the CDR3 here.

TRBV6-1	ASSAPGTPYEQY
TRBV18	ASSPPLGTPQETQY
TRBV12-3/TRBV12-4	ASRITGEHNEQF
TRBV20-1	SARDLTGGNEQF
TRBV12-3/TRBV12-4	ASSRGLTDTQY
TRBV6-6	ASSYSGAAGFFYEQY
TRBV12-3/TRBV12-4	ASTHWATDTQY
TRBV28	ASSWYYRSAYEQY
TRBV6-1	ASSSRSGREQY
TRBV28	ASSLSGTRYEQY
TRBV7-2	ASSLSEEQF
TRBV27	ASSRAVNGKF
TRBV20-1	SASSGTGVYNEQF
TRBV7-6	ASSLDALAGFADTQY
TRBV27	ASSPVRVVSYEQY
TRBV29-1	SVDPQGAGETQY
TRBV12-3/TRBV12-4	ASSLEGDLNSPLH
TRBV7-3	ASSRTGSGNTIY
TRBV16	ASSQFRGGDQPQH
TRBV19	AVRPGPRSSIY
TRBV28	ASTSYTDTQY
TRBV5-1	ASSLVGQDLTYEQY
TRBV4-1	ASSQGLPPYEQY
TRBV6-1	ASSFAGNTGELF
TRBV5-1	ASSLDGSSYNEQF
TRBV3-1	ASSQSGTEETQY
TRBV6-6	ASSYSRYQGGTQY
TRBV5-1	ASSLVLSGGTGHEQF
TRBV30	ACRTGGNTEAF
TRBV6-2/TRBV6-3	AIRTTGARAYEQY
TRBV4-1	ASSDSVGTGTYEQY
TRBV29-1	SVGLAGKDTQY
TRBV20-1	SARDSFDSPLH
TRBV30	AWTGPGGTDTQY